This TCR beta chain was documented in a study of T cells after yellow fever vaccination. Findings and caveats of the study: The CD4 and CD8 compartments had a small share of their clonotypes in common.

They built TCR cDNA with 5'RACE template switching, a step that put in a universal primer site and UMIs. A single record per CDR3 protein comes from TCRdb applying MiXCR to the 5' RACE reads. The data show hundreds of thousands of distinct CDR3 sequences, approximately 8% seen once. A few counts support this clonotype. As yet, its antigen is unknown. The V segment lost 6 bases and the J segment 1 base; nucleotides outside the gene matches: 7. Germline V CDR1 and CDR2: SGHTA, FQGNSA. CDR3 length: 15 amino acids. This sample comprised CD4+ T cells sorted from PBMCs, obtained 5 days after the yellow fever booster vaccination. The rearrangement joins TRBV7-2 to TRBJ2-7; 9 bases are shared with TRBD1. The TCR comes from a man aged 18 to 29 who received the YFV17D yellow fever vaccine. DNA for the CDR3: TGTGCCAGCAGTCCGGGACAGGGATCTTCCTACGAGCAGTACTTC. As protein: CASSPGQGSSYEQYF.